The 30 T cell receptor beta chains presented below share a single source sample, sequenced in a study of graft-versus-host responses after intestinal transplantation. Using immunoSEQ multiplex PCR, the repertoire was profiled, and TCRdb retains in-frame clones only, with some absent. The repertoire holds over 90,000 clones, with around 90% as singletons. The antigens these receptors bind are not known. Specimen: unstimulated CD8+ T cells sorted from spleen or lymph node cells, collected before intestinal transplant. These receptor sequences come from a human donor who received an intestinal transplant.

DNA of the CDR3: TGTGCCAGCAGACGTCCCGAGCCGCTTGAAAAGACCCAGTACTTC. It codes for CASRRPEPLEKTQYF. The chain joins TRBV6-5 to TRBJ2-5, with D unresolved. Trimming pared 6 bases from V and 6 bases from J, leaving 20 bases between. This CDR3 spans 15 amino acids. The germline gives CDR1 MNHEY, CDR2 SVGAGI.

The count of this clone is one. V usage is TRBV4-3 and J usage is TRBJ2-1; 7 bases map to TRBD1. Germline assignment: CDR1 LGHNA and CDR2 YSLEER. There are 17 residues in the CDR3. V was clipped by 1 base and J by 0 bases; unmatched bases: 6. CDR3 DNA sequence: TGCGCCAGCAGCCAAGCTGGGACAGCTACCTCCTACAATGAGCAGTTCTTC. This codes for CASSQAGTATSYNEQFF.

There are many counts of this clone. V is TRBV27 and J is TRBJ2-7; D uncertain. The CDR3 is 13 residues long. Trimming removed 2 bases from V and 6 bases from J, with 11 bases in between. Germline CDR1 reads MNHEY; CDR2 reads SMNVEV (reference sequence). The CDR3: CASSLLESSEQYF. The CDR3 bases are TGTGCCAGCAGTTTACTAGAGAGCAGCGAGCAGTACTTC.

V gene TRBV2 combines with J gene TRBJ2-1; 10 nucleotides line up with TRBD2. This CDR3 spans 13 amino acids. Germline loops: CDR1 SNHLY, CDR2 FYNNEI. V was pared by 9 bases and J by 7 bases, with 6 bases of the junction left unmatched. The DNA for the CDR3 is TGTGCCAGGAGCGGGAGGGCAGAGAATGAGCAGTTCTTC. It yields the protein CARSGRAENEQFF.

This chain connects TRBV15 to TRBJ2-5; a possible D gene is TRBD2 (6 bases). In germline, CDR1 is LNHNV, CDR2 YYDKDF (reference sequence). Trimming removed 7 bases at V and 5 bases at J, with 17 bases between. This CDR3 region has 14 residues. The DNA for the CDR3 is TGTGCCACCACCTACAACGGGGGAGAGGAGACCCAGTACTTC. It specifies CATTYNGGEETQYF.

This chain links TRBV14 with TRBJ2-1, with 8 bases that match TRBD1. In germline, CDR1 is SGHDN, CDR2 FVKESK. The J segment lost 1 base and the V segment lost 4 bases, leaving 6 bases of the junction unmatched. CDR3 length: 16 amino acids. DNA of the CDR3: TGTGCCAGCAGCCTCCTCAGGACAGGGTCCTACAATGAGCAGTTCTTC. Translation gives CASSLLRTGSYNEQFF.

The chain links TRBV28 to TRBJ2-3; maybe TRBD1 (6 bases). Germline V gene data show CDR1 as MDHEN and CDR2 as SYDVKM. The CDR3 is 15 amino acids. Trimming left V 2 bases short and J 0 bases short, with 9 bases between. Here the CDR3 DNA reads TGTGCCAGCAGTTTAGAACAGGGTAGCACAGATACGCAGTATTTT. Encoded protein: CASSLEQGSTDTQYF.

The chain carries TRBV28 and TRBJ2-6; 7 bases align to TRBD1. V lost 3 bases and J lost 0; bases outside the gene matches: 5. The CDR3 totals 17 residues. CDR1 and CDR2 from the germline V gene are MDHEN and SYDVKM. CDR3 sequence: CASSFRDRFSGANVLTF. CDR3 bases: TGTGCCAGCAGTTTCCGGGACAGATTCTCTGGGGCCAACGTCCTGACTTTC.

The DNA for the CDR3 is TGTGCCTGGAGTGTCGGGTGGGTGGAGCAGTACTTC. It codes for CAWSVGWVEQYF. The chain has TRBV30 and TRBJ2-7, with D unclear. The CDR3 is 12 residues long. CDR1 is GTSNPN and CDR2 is SVGIG in the germline V gene (reference sequence). V lost 0 bases and J lost 7, with 10 bases in between.

This chain uses TRBV6-1 with TRBJ2-7; D may be TRBD1 (5 bases). In germline, CDR1 is MNHNS, CDR2 SASEGT. The CDR3 has 15 amino acids. Trimming removed 1 base at V and 5 bases at J, with 15 bases between. Here the CDR3 DNA reads TGTGCCAGCAGTGAAGTGGGGCGGATTGGGCACGAGCAGTACTTC. It yields the protein CASSEVGRIGHEQYF.

The CDR3: CASYRQGGYEQYF. In DNA form, the CDR3 reads TGTGCCAGTTATCGACAGGGAGGCTACGAGCAGTACTTC. V and J are TRBV21-1 and TRBJ2-7; TRBD1 is the table's D call, not checked against the DNA. TRBV21-1 is recorded as a pseudogene. The CDR3 is 13 residues long.

This chain connects TRBV9 to TRBJ2-1; D perhaps matches TRBD2 (7 bases). Germline CDR1 is SGDLS and CDR2 is YYNGEE. The CDR3 extends over 17 amino acids. The V end lost 3 bases, the J end lost 0 bases, and 16 bases lay between the germline ends. CDR3 sequence (DNA): TGTGCCAGCAGCGGAGGGGGGGCCCTCAGCTCCTACAATGAGCAGTTCTTC. Translation gives CASSGGGALSSYNEQFF.

This chain uses TRBV2 with TRBJ1-3, with 9 bases that match TRBD1. From germline, CDR1 is SNHLY and CDR2 FYNNEI. V lost 5 bases to trimming and J lost 3 bases; unmatched junction nucleotides: 11. This CDR3 has 17 amino acids. This CDR3 reads CASSPVGQGLFGNTIYF. The DNA of the CDR3 is TGTGCCAGCAGTCCTGTCGGACAGGGGCTATTTGGAAACACCATATATTTT.

V is TRBV19 and J is TRBJ2-7; 8 bases fit TRBD1. CDR1 and CDR2 (germline): LNHDA, SQIVND (reference sequence). The CDR3 totals 13 residues. The trim removed 3 bases at V and 3 bases at J, leaving 1 base unmatched. CDR3 nucleotide sequence: TGTGCCAGTAGTATGGGGACAGGCTACGAGCAGTACTTC. Translating gives CASSMGTGYEQYF. Full variable domain (rest looked up from reference TRBV19 and TRBJ2-7): DGGITQSPKYLFRKEGQNVTLSCEQNLNHDAMYWYRQDPGQGLRLIYYSQIVNDFQKGDIAEGYSVSREKKESFPLTVTSAQKNPTAFYLCASSMGTGYEQYFGPGTRLTVT.

The V and J genes are TRBV30 and TRBJ1-1, with D uncertain. Trimming removed 0 bases at V and 0 bases at J, with 11 bases between. CDR3 size: 15 residues. Germline CDR1 is GTSNPN and CDR2 is SVGIG (reference sequence). CDR3 nucleotides: TGTGCCTGGAGTGTACAATACAGTCTGAACACTGAAGCTTTCTTT. Its translation is CAWSVQYSLNTEAFF. Looking up the rest from reference TRBV30 and TRBJ1-1 gives the full variable domain: SQTIHQWPATLVQPVGSPLSLECTVEGTSNPNLYWYRQAAGRGLQLLFYSVGIGQISSEVPQNLSASRPQDRQFILSSKKLLLSDSGFYLCAWSVQYSLNTEAFFGQGTRLTVV.

V gene TRBV7-9 combines with J gene TRBJ2-5; 10 nucleotides agree with TRBD2. This CDR3 contains 16 residues. V trimming: 4 bases; J trimming: 4 bases; junction bases outside the gene matches: 9. Germline-derived CDR1 and CDR2 are SEHNR and FQNEAQ (reference sequence). CDR3 in DNA: TGTGCCAGCAGCTCCGAAACAGCGGGGGGGAGAGAGACCCAGTACTTC. Encoded protein: CASSSETAGGRETQYF.

The rearrangement links TRBV28 to TRBJ2-7; D gene uncertain. V was shortened by 7 bases and J by 6 bases, with 19 bases between the two germline ends. This CDR3 spans 14 amino acids. In germline, CDR1 is MDHEN, CDR2 SYDVKM. CDR3 nucleotide sequence: TGTGCCAGCAACCTGGGCGCCATCCCCAGCGAGCAGTACTTC. Translation gives CASNLGAIPSEQYF.

This chain connects TRBV9 to TRBJ1-1, with D possibly TRBD1 on 5 matching bases. V shed 0 bases and J shed 2 bases, with 8 bases lying between them. This CDR3 spans 14 amino acids. Germline V lookup: CDR1 SGDLS, CDR2 YYNGEE. This CDR3 reads CASSVATGNTEAFF. The CDR3 DNA reads as TGTGCCAGCAGCGTAGCAACAGGCAACACTGAAGCTTTCTTT.

In its sample, this clone was seen a few times. The J gene is TRBJ2-2, the V gene TRBV19, with D tentatively TRBD1 (6 bases). The CDR3 consists of 15 residues. CDR1 LNHDA and CDR2 SQIVND come from the germline V gene (reference sequence). V was cut by 1 base and J by 6 bases, with 12 bases left in between. The CDR3 DNA sequence: TGTGCCAGTAGTATAGTCGTAGGGGGACCCGGGGAGCTGTTTTTT. Amino acids: CASSIVVGGPGELFF.

The chain has TRBV29-1 and TRBJ2-7, with D tentatively TRBD1 (5 bases). The CDR3 has 14 amino acids. Between the trimmed V and J ends, which lost 3 bases and 1 base, there was a span of 13 bases. The germline V gene has CDR1 SQVTM and CDR2 ANQGSEA. The chain's CDR3 is CSVEGPATSYEQYF. The DNA for the CDR3 is TGCAGCGTTGAGGGGCCTGCAACTTCCTACGAGCAGTACTTC.

The chain links TRBV23-1 to TRBJ2-7, with 8 bases aligning to TRBD1. TRBV23-1 is known as an ORF, though its function is uncertain. J gave up 4 bases and V 0 bases, and 8 bases lay outside the gene matches. The CDR3 sequence is 16 residues long. The CDR3 bases are TGCGCCAGCAGTCAATCAGTCCGGACAGGGACGTACGAGCAGTACTTC. Translation gives CASSQSVRTGTYEQYF.

The rearrangement links TRBV10-3 to TRBJ2-7, with 8 bases fitting TRBD2. J was trimmed by 2 bases and V by 5 bases; bases with no gene match: 5. The CDR3 runs 14 residues. Germline CDR1 ENHRY, CDR2 SYGVKD. The CDR3 DNA sequence: TGTGCCATCAGTAAACAGGGACTAGCCTACGAGCAGTACTTC. Translated: CAISKQGLAYEQYF.

The chain has TRBV4-3 and TRBJ2-3; D is perhaps TRBD1 (6 bases). Germline values: CDR1 LGHNA, CDR2 YSLEER. The CDR3 spans 17 residues. Trimming took off 0 bases at V and 2 bases at J, with 15 bases between the two ends. The CDR3 DNA reads as TGCGCCAGCAGCCAAGAATTGGGGGCAACCACCACAGATACGCAGTATTTT. It encodes CASSQELGATTTDTQYF.

The chain's CDR3 is CSVDGDRGYEQYF. The CDR3 bases are TGCAGCGTTGATGGGGACAGAGGGTACGAGCAGTACTTC. This rearrangement joins TRBV29-1 to TRBJ2-7; 7 nucleotides align to TRBD1. Germline V lookup: CDR1 SQVTM, CDR2 ANQGSEA. The CDR3 runs 13 residues. V shed 3 bases, J shed 4 bases, and the junction held 6 bases outside the gene matches.

In DNA form, the CDR3 reads TGTGCCAGTAGTATAAGGAGGGGATACTACAATGAGCAGTTCTTC. The encoded protein is CASSIRRGYYNEQFF. The chain employs TRBV19 and TRBJ2-1, with a tentative D call TRBD2 (6 bases). CDR1 is LNHDA and CDR2 is SQIVND in the germline V gene (reference sequence). V lost 2 bases, J lost 3 bases, and 11 bases lay in between. The CDR3 sequence is 15 residues long.

The chain has TRBV4-1 and TRBJ2-1; tentatively, D is TRBD1 (5 bases). Per germline, CDR1 MGHRA and CDR2 YSYEKL. Deletions cut 0 bases from V and 9 bases from J, with 18 bases between. This CDR3 is 16 amino acids long. The CDR3 loop reads CASSQDRGSNLAEQFF. CDR3 nucleotides: TGCGCCAGCAGCCAAGATAGGGGTTCTAACTTGGCTGAGCAGTTCTTC.

The genes are TRBV19 and TRBJ2-7, with TRBD1 matching 9 bases. J lost 6 bases, V lost 2 bases, and 8 bases had no gene match. The CDR3 has 15 residues. Germline values: CDR1 LNHDA, CDR2 SQIVND (reference sequence). CDR3 region: CASSIITGQGSEQYF. In DNA, the CDR3 is TGTGCCAGTAGTATAATTACGGGACAGGGAAGCGAGCAGTACTTC.

The chain has TRBV6-5 and TRBJ1-2, with D tentatively TRBD1 (5 bases). The CDR3 sequence is 14 residues long. In germline, CDR1 is MNHEY, CDR2 SVGAGI. Trimming left V 8 bases short and J 4 bases short, with 17 bases between. CDR3 region: CASGTQLGSYGYTF. CDR3 DNA sequence: TGTGCCAGCGGGACTCAACTGGGTAGCTATGGCTACACCTTC.

V and J are TRBV5-6 and TRBJ2-1; no clear D. The germline V and J ends were trimmed by 2 bases and 10 bases, with 13 bases remaining between them. In germline, CDR1 is SGHDT, CDR2 YYEEEE. This CDR3 region has 13 residues. CDR3 protein: CASSFVIQAEQFF. CDR3 bases: TGTGCCAGCAGCTTTGTTATCCAGGCCGAGCAGTTCTTC. Combining the CDR3 with reference TRBV5-6 and TRBJ2-1 gives the whole variable domain DAGVTQSPTHLIKTRGQQVTLRCSPKSGHDTVSWYQQALGQGPQFIFQYYEEEERQRGNFPDRFSGHQFPNYSSELNVNALLLGDSALYLCASSFVIQAEQFFGPGTRLTVL.

The gene calls are TRBV19 and TRBJ2-2; the match to TRBD1 covers 7 bases. With V trimmed by 3 bases and J by 6 bases, 7 bases remained unmatched. In germline, CDR1 is LNHDA, CDR2 SQIVND (reference sequence). This CDR3 has 15 residues. CDR3 coding DNA: TGTGCCAGTAGTATGAGGACAGGCGGGTCCGGGGAGCTGTTTTTT. It encodes CASSMRTGGSGELFF.